The 13 T cell receptor beta chains in this list originate from one sample, sequenced in a study of blood T cell repertoires in COVID-19. Generated by immunoSEQ multiplex PCR, the TCRdb table keeps only in-frame clones and is missing some. Among about 130,000 clones listed, roughly 79% were seen once. The sample consisted of peripheral blood. The receptor set was obtained from a man older than 75 with acute or convalescent COVID-19.

DNA of the CDR3: TGTGCCAGCAGTCCGAACAGGGTAAGCTATGGCTACACCTTC. Its protein product is CASSPNRVSYGYTF. V is TRBV27 and J is TRBJ1-2, with a possible D match to TRBD1 (6 bases). The V gene's germline CDR1 is MNHEY and CDR2 SMNVEV (reference sequence). This CDR3 is 14 amino acids long. Trimming left V 5 bases short and J 4 bases short, with 14 bases between.

The chain has TRBV7-8 and TRBJ2-7, with a tentative D call TRBD2 (6 bases). Between the trimmed V and J ends, which lost 1 base and 2 bases, there was a span of 12 bases. CDR1 is SGHVS and CDR2 is FQNEAQ in the germline V gene. The CDR3 loop spans 15 amino acids. CDR3 amino acids: CASSLVERATYEQYF. CDR3 nucleotides: TGTGCCAGCAGCTTAGTGGAGCGGGCCACCTACGAGCAGTACTTC.

This clone was counted a single time. The sample has other DNA sequences that encode this CDR3 too. V is TRBV29-1 and J is TRBJ2-5; D is unclear. Trimming removed 3 bases from V and 5 bases from J, with 4 bases in between. CDR3 size: 10 residues. Germline loops: CDR1 SQVTM, CDR2 ANQGSEA. DNA of the CDR3: TGCAGCGTTGATAGCGAGACCCAGTACTTC. This encodes CSVDSETQYF.

The rearrangement links TRBV2 to TRBJ1-2; D is perhaps TRBD1 (5 bases). The CDR3 contains 14 residues. Trimming stripped 0 bases from V and 8 bases from J, with 13 bases between. Per the germline V gene, CDR1 is SNHLY and CDR2 is FYNNEI. CDR3 region: CASSEAKKGIGYTF. The CDR3 coding sequence is TGTGCCAGCAGTGAAGCTAAGAAGGGGATCGGCTACACCTTC.

The V gene is TRBV9, the J gene TRBJ2-4; 8 bases align to TRBD2. Germline V gives CDR1 SGDLS, CDR2 YYNGEE. This CDR3 spans 15 amino acids. The V gene end was trimmed by 3 bases and the J gene end by 10 bases; junction bases not matched to a gene: 12. For the CDR3, the DNA is TGTGCCAGCAGCGCACAGCCGGGACTAGAGGGGATTCAGTACTTC. It specifies CASSAQPGLEGIQYF.

Only one count was recorded for this clone. The chain links TRBV11-2 to TRBJ1-6; no definite D call. CDR1 SGHAT and CDR2 FQNNGV come from the germline V gene. This CDR3 spans 17 amino acids. Trimming left V 4 bases short and J 0 bases short, with 13 bases between. The CDR3: CASSSGQTSSYNSPLHF. CDR3 nucleotides: TGTGCCAGCAGCTCTGGGCAGACGAGCTCCTATAATTCACCCCTCCACTTT.

The chain couples TRBV5-1 to TRBJ1-6; unclear D gene. The CDR3 totals 13 residues. Trimming left V 8 bases short and J 5 bases short, with 11 bases between. Germline V gene data show CDR1 as SGHRS and CDR2 as YFSETQ. CDR3 protein: CARAGVNNSPLHF. Here the CDR3 DNA reads TGCGCCAGGGCGGGAGTTAATAATTCACCCCTCCACTTT.

The rearrangement joins TRBV5-1 to TRBJ2-1; TRBD2 matches at 9 bases. V lost 4 bases and J lost 4; bases outside the gene matches: 6. Germline values: CDR1 SGHRS, CDR2 YFSETQ. CDR3 size: 15 residues. Here the CDR3 reads CASSLSGGRYNEQFF. CDR3 bases: TGCGCCAGCAGCCTGAGCGGGGGGCGGTACAATGAGCAGTTCTTC.

The chain employs TRBV19 and TRBJ1-4, with 7 bases identical to TRBD1. Unmatched junction bases numbered 9, after V lost 6 bases and J lost 14 bases. Looked up from germline, CDR1 is LNHDA and CDR2 is SQIVND (reference sequence). The CDR3 is made up of 12 amino acids. CDR3 protein: CASSLTRDSLFF. The CDR3 nucleotides are TGTGCCAGTAGCCTTACCCGGGACAGCCTGTTTTTT.

This rearrangement joins TRBV5-1 to TRBJ1-4; 8 bases match TRBD1. The CDR3 is made up of 15 amino acids. With V trimmed by 3 bases and J by 7 bases, 8 bases remained unmatched. Looked up from germline, CDR1 is SGHRS and CDR2 is YFSETQ. The CDR3 sequence: CASSYQGAGREKLFF. The CDR3 DNA follows: TGCGCCAGCAGCTATCAGGGGGCAGGACGTGAAAAACTGTTTTTT.

This sequence joins TRBV6-5 and TRBJ1-5; maybe TRBD1 (5 bases). This CDR3 has 14 amino acids. V was cut by 2 bases and J by 3 bases, with 8 bases left in between. The germline CDR1 and CDR2 sequences are MNHEY and SVGAGI. The CDR3 region is CASSYGGFNQPQHF. CDR3 nucleotides: TGTGCCAGCAGTTACGGGGGGTTCAATCAGCCCCAGCATTTT.

The V call is TRBV29-1, the J call TRBJ1-1; possible D gene TRBD1, 5 bases. Trimming stripped 3 bases from V and 1 base from J, with 12 bases between. CDR1 is SQVTM, CDR2 ANQGSEA, per germline. The CDR3 is made up of 14 amino acids. CDR3 protein: CSVDAGERNTEAFF. CDR3 bases: TGCAGCGTTGATGCGGGGGAGCGGAACACTGAAGCTTTCTTT.

The chain combines TRBV13 with TRBJ2-2; TRBD2 aligns across 10 bases. J lost 1 base, V lost 5 bases, and 7 bases had no gene match. This CDR3 has 17 amino acids. Germline V gives CDR1 PRHDT, CDR2 FYEKMQ (reference sequence). Here the CDR3 DNA reads TGTGCCAGCAGCAAAGGCATAGCGGGGGGGAACACCGGGGAGCTGTTTTTT. It is translated as CASSKGIAGGNTGELFF.